This TCR beta chain was identified in a study of blood T cells in healthy people across ages. A second about 6 to 12 cycle PCR used barcoded and J-beta primers. With 12 random nucleotides, a template-switch adaptor tagged each individual cDNA molecule. From the 5' RACE reads, TCRdb called clonotypes with MiXCR, one entry per CDR3 protein. The data show hundreds of thousands of distinct CDR3 sequences, with about three fifths seen just once and about 20% held by the top ten. General observations from the study: It was not known whether donors were CMV positive (a possible confounder of expanded clonotype changes).

Notes on this clonotype: Its antigen remains unknown. This may be a read error: a much more frequent sequence differs by one nucleotide.

The CDR3 covers 12 residues. The V end was cut by 2 bases, the J end by 6 bases, with 8 bases between. The germline gives CDR1 MNHEY, CDR2 SVGEGT. In terms of origin and age, donors were healthy Caucasian individuals from Russia aged roughly 6 to 100. This clonotype was sampled from a man in his thirties or forties in good health. The specimen sequenced was blood. The V and J genes are TRBV6-2 or TRBV6-3 and TRBJ2-7; D is tentatively TRBD1 or TRBD2 (5 bases each). The CDR3, as DNA: TGTGCCAGCAGTTACGGGGGTGGCGAGCAGTACTTC. This translates into CASSYGGGEQYF.